The 28 T cell receptor beta chains below all came from one sample that was sequenced in a study of T cell responses to AZD1222 COVID-19 vaccine. Sequencing used immunoSEQ multiplex PCR; TCRdb keeps in-frame clones, though not all of them. Among about 91,000 clones, about 93% were seen once, and the ten largest hold 3.1%. The material sequenced was peripheral blood, taken 28 days after the second AZD1222 dose. These receptors were obtained from an adult who received the AZD1222 COVID-19 vaccine.

This chain uses TRBV2 with TRBJ1-5; TRBD1 might be the D (5 bases). The CDR3 has 17 amino acids. Germline V gene sequence: CDR1 SNHLY, CDR2 FYNNEI. V was shortened by 2 bases and J by 0 bases, with 14 bases between the two germline ends. CDR3 sequence reads: CASSERGDFYSNQPQHF. DNA for the CDR3: TGTGCCAGCAGTGAACGAGGGGATTTTTATAGCAATCAGCCCCAGCATTTT.

CDR3 bases: TGTGCCAGCAGCCATAGGGGTTACAATCAGCCCCAGCATTTT. It yields the protein CASSHRGYNQPQHF. The chain is built from TRBV14 and TRBJ1-5, with D maybe TRBD1 (5 bases). The CDR3 extends over 14 amino acids. Germline-derived CDR1 and CDR2 are SGHDN and FVKESK. Trimming cost V 3 bases and J 3 bases, with 9 bases left between them.

This rearrangement joins TRBV6-2 or TRBV6-3 to TRBJ1-2; 8 bases are shared with TRBD1. The CDR3 runs to 17 residues. The junction had 6 bases not matched to a gene; V was cut back by 0 bases and J by 0 bases. CDR1 MNHEY and CDR2 SVGEGT come from the germline V gene. The CDR3 DNA sequence: TGTGCCAGCAGTTACTCAGACAGGGGAGGGCCTAACTATGGCTACACCTTC. Encoded protein: CASSYSDRGGPNYGYTF.

In this sample, this clone turned up once. This chain uses TRBV29-1 with TRBJ2-1; TRBD1 agrees at 9 bases. Germline assignment: CDR1 SQVTM and CDR2 ANQGSEA. J gave up 4 bases and V 5 bases, and 6 bases lay outside the gene matches. The CDR3 consists of 14 residues. The CDR3: CSVRDRETYNEQFF. CDR3 DNA: TGCAGCGTTCGGGACAGGGAGACATACAATGAGCAGTTCTTC.

The rearrangement uses TRBV19 and TRBJ2-2; no clear D. Trimming stripped 3 bases from V and 4 bases from J, with 9 bases between. Germline CDR1 LNHDA, CDR2 SQIVND (reference sequence). There are 14 residues in the CDR3. This CDR3 reads CASSIGVGTGELFF. The CDR3 coding sequence is TGTGCCAGTAGTATTGGGGTTGGCACCGGGGAGCTGTTTTTT. The full variable domain, completed using reference TRBV19 and TRBJ2-2, is DGGITQSPKYLFRKEGQNVTLSCEQNLNHDAMYWYRQDPGQGLRLIYYSQIVNDFQKGDIAEGYSVSREKKESFPLTVTSAQKNPTAFYLCASSIGVGTGELFFGEGSRLTVL.

For the CDR3, the DNA is TGTGCCAGCAGTGCCGGTTTGGAGAGGGGAAACGGAAACACCATATATTTT. Its protein product is CASSAGLERGNGNTIYF. The chain is built from TRBV25-1 and TRBJ1-3; D possibly corresponds to TRBD1 (5 bases). Germline V lookup: CDR1 MGHDK, CDR2 SYGVNS. Trimming cost V 4 bases and J 4 bases, with 20 bases left between them. There are 17 residues in the CDR3.

This chain connects TRBV7-6 to TRBJ2-1; 12 nucleotides agree with TRBD2. This CDR3 spans 17 amino acids. V lost 3 bases, J lost 10 bases, and 13 bases stayed unmatched. CDR1 SGHVS and CDR2 FNYEAQ come from the germline V gene. Here the CDR3 DNA reads TGTGCCAGCAGCTTTCGGTTAGCTAGCGGGGGGGTAAAGGAGCAGTTCTTC. It specifies CASSFRLASGGVKEQFF.

This chain connects TRBV11-3 to TRBJ1-1; possibly TRBD1 for D (5 bases). CDR1 SGHNT and CDR2 YENEEA come from the germline V gene. The CDR3 runs to 15 residues. V was pared by 4 bases and J by 3 bases, with 15 bases between. Written as DNA, the CDR3 is TGTGCCAGCAGCTCCGCCCCGGGGGGGGACACTGAAGCTTTCTTT. Translated, it gives CASSSAPGGDTEAFF. Complete variable domain (other parts from reference TRBV11-3 and TRBJ1-1): EAGVVQSPRYKIIEKKQPVAFWCNPISGHNTLYWYLQNLGQGPELLIRYENEEAVDDSQLPKDRFSAERLKGVDSTLKIQPAELGDSAVYLCASSSAPGGDTEAFFGQGTRLTVV.

The gene calls are TRBV7-6 and TRBJ1-3; TRBD1 is a possible D gene (6 bases). Trimming took off 1 base at V and 7 bases at J, with 11 bases between the two ends. Germline V gene sequence: CDR1 SGHVS, CDR2 FNYEAQ. The CDR3 spans 14 residues. Written as DNA, the CDR3 is TGTGCCAGCAGCTTAGGGGGGGGCCTGAACACCATATATTTT. Amino acid sequence: CASSLGGGLNTIYF.

V gene TRBV27 combines with J gene TRBJ2-1, with D tentatively TRBD2 (6 bases). Per germline, CDR1 MNHEY and CDR2 SMNVEV (reference sequence). V dropped 7 bases and J dropped 5 bases, with 18 bases sitting between them. This CDR3 has 15 amino acids. The CDR3 is CASNSRRGGHNEQFF. CDR3 coding DNA: TGTGCCAGCAACTCCCGGAGGGGCGGACACAATGAGCAGTTCTTC.

The chain links TRBV7-3 to TRBJ2-6, with 7 bases identical to TRBD1. The CDR3 has 18 residues. V trimming: 3 bases; J trimming: 0 bases; junction bases outside the gene matches: 8. CDR1 and CDR2 from the germline V gene are SGHTA and FQGTGA. CDR3 region: CASSLSRDSPSGANVLTF. The CDR3 coding sequence is TGTGCCAGCAGCTTGAGCCGGGACAGCCCCTCTGGGGCCAACGTCCTGACTTTC. Drawing the rest from reference TRBV7-3 and TRBJ2-6, the complete variable domain is GAGVSQTPSNKVTEKGKYVELRCDPISGHTALYWYRQSLGQGPEFLIYFQGTGAADDSGLPNDRFFAVRPEGSVSTLKIQRTERGDSAVYLCASSLSRDSPSGANVLTFGAGSRLTVL.

This chain links TRBV9 with TRBJ2-3; tentative D call: TRBD2 (6 bases). Between the trimmed V and J ends, which lost 0 bases and 2 bases, there was a span of 10 bases. CDR1 and CDR2 from the germline V gene are SGDLS and YYNGEE. CDR3 length equals 15 residues. CDR3 coding DNA: TGTGCCAGCAGCGTAGTGGCGGGAACCACAGATACGCAGTATTTT. This gives the protein CASSVVAGTTDTQYF.

The rearrangement links TRBV29-1 to TRBJ2-5, with D perhaps matching TRBD2 (7 bases). Trimming removed 4 bases from V and 2 bases from J, with 23 bases in between. There are 17 residues in the CDR3. Germline V gene data show CDR1 as SQVTM and CDR2 as ANQGSEA. The CDR3 DNA sequence: TGCAGCGTTGCCTTCGGGAAGGGGGGGGCCGCGCAAGAGACCCAGTACTTC. Residues: CSVAFGKGGAAQETQYF.

The rearrangement uses TRBV18 and TRBJ1-1; 7 bases line up with TRBD1. Trimming at V came to 3 bases and at J to 4 bases, leaving 5 bases not matched to a gene. This CDR3 is 14 amino acids long. The germline CDR1 and CDR2 sequences are KGHSH and LQKENI. CDR3 nucleotides: TGTGCCAGCTCACCGACAGGGATAGGCACTGAAGCTTTCTTT. Protein sequence: CASSPTGIGTEAFF.

CDR3 residues: CASSLSLGTGGKDEQFF. Here the CDR3 DNA reads TGCGCCAGCAGCCTGTCTCTCGGGACAGGGGGCAAGGATGAGCAGTTCTTC. The J gene is TRBJ2-1, the V gene TRBV5-1; 12 nucleotides align to TRBD1. Per germline, CDR1 SGHRS and CDR2 YFSETQ. The CDR3 consists of 17 residues. V shed 4 bases, J shed 8 bases, and the junction held 13 bases outside the gene matches.

The gene calls are TRBV24-1 and TRBJ1-6; D is undetermined. V gave up 11 bases and J gave up 6 bases, with 28 bases separating them. Germline V gives CDR1 KGHDR, CDR2 SFDVKD. This CDR3 is 18 amino acids long. CDR3 bases: TGTGCCAATCGAACCCCAATAAGGCTTCGGGAGAGTAATTCACCCCTCCACTTT. Translating it yields CANRTPIRLRESNSPLHF.

The chain has TRBV6-5 and TRBJ1-1; 8 nucleotides line up with TRBD1. This CDR3 spans 12 amino acids. From germline, CDR1 is MNHEY and CDR2 SVGAGI. With V trimmed by 7 bases and J by 8 bases, 6 bases remained unmatched. The CDR3 bases are TGTGCCAGCACCGGACAGGGACTCGAAGCTTTCTTT. Its protein is CASTGQGLEAFF.

The V call is TRBV10-2, the J call TRBJ1-1, with D unresolved. Trimming cost V 2 bases and J 1 base, with 5 bases left between them. The CDR3 has 13 amino acids. Germline lookup yields CDR1 WSHSY and CDR2 SAAADI. This CDR3 is CASSESRNTEAFF. CDR3 bases: TGCGCCAGCAGTGAGAGCAGGAACACTGAAGCTTTCTTT.

This clone appeared once. This chain connects TRBV27 to TRBJ1-2, with a tentative D call TRBD1 (6 bases). In germline, CDR1 is MNHEY, CDR2 SMNVEV (reference sequence). The CDR3 is 17 amino acids. Trimming left V 7 bases short and J 8 bases short, with 29 bases between. The CDR3 reads CASNPRRGGREGDGYTF. The CDR3 region has the DNA TGTGCCAGCAACCCAAGAAGGGGGGGCAGAGAAGGTGACGGCTACACCTTC.

The chain carries TRBV5-1 and TRBJ2-1; possible D gene TRBD1, 5 bases. V was pared by 0 bases and J by 8 bases, with 15 bases between. Germline CDR1 and CDR2: SGHRS and YFSETQ. The CDR3 totals 15 residues. In nucleotides, the CDR3 is TGCGCCAGCAGCTTGGCAGGGAATCGCTTCGATGAGCAGTTCTTC. This sequence encodes CASSLAGNRFDEQFF. The entire variable domain, with the rest obtained from reference TRBV5-1 and TRBJ2-1, is as follows: KAGVTQTPRYLIKTRGQQVTLSCSPISGHRSVSWYQQTPGQGLQFLFEYFSETQRNKGNFPGRFSGRQFSNSRSEMNVSTLELGDSALYLCASSLAGNRFDEQFFGPGTRLTVL.

CDR3: CASSYDSHSGNTIYF. In DNA form, the CDR3 reads TGTGCCAGTAGTTACGACAGCCACTCTGGAAACACCATATATTTT. V gene TRBV19 combines with J gene TRBJ1-3; maybe TRBD1 (5 bases). Germline CDR1 and CDR2: LNHDA and SQIVND (reference sequence). The CDR3 is 15 residues long. V was cut by 5 bases and J by 0 bases, with 11 bases left in between.

The chain is built from TRBV7-3 and TRBJ2-3, with TRBD1 matching over 7 bases. V shed 2 bases and J 5 bases; nucleotides not matched to a gene: 4. The CDR3 is 14 residues long. In germline, CDR1 is SGHTA, CDR2 FQGTGA. The CDR3 bases are TGTGCCAGCAGCTTATTAGGGACAGAAGATACGCAGTATTTT. This gives the protein CASSLLGTEDTQYF.

The V gene is TRBV7-9, the J gene TRBJ2-2; tentative D call: TRBD2 (6 bases). The germline V gene has CDR1 SEHNR and CDR2 FQNEAQ (reference sequence). The CDR3 spans 15 residues. V lost 1 base and J lost 4, with 10 bases in between. CDR3 residues: CASSLVRGSTGELFF. The CDR3 nucleotides read TGTGCCAGCAGCTTAGTCCGGGGGAGCACCGGGGAGCTGTTTTTT.

V gene TRBV5-6 combines with J gene TRBJ1-1; TRBD1 matches 7 bases. The CDR3 contains 11 residues. V was clipped by 4 bases and J by 6 bases; unmatched bases: 0. Germline CDR1 reads SGHDT; CDR2 reads YYEEEE. The CDR3, as DNA: TGTGCCAGCAGCCAGGGGGCTGAAGCTTTCTTT. It is translated as CASSQGAEAFF.

This clone was seen only a few times. The chain employs TRBV2 and TRBJ1-6; tentatively, D is TRBD1 (6 bases). CDR3 length: 16 residues. Germline CDR1 reads SNHLY; CDR2 reads FYNNEI. Trimming removed 6 bases at V and 7 bases at J, with 19 bases between. The CDR3 spells CASRTGHRIGNSPLHF. The CDR3 nucleotides are TGTGCCAGCAGGACGGGACACCGAATAGGAAATTCACCCCTCCACTTT.

CDR3 sequence (DNA): TGTGCCAGCAGCCAACTGACGGTGGGCACTGAAGCTTTCTTT. Amino acids: CASSQLTVGTEAFF. The J gene is TRBJ1-1, the V gene TRBV3-1 (or the pseudogene TRBV3-2); the D is unclear. The length of the CDR3 is 14 residues. The V gene lost 2 bases and the J gene lost 4 bases, with 11 bases spanning the gap. The germline gives CDR1 LGHDT, CDR2 YNNKEL (reference sequence).

The V and J genes are TRBV12-5 and TRBJ1-2; 7 nucleotides align to TRBD1. With 5 bases clipped from V and 7 bases from J, the junction kept 7 bases outside the gene matches. Germline lookup yields CDR1 LGHNT and CDR2 FRNRAP. This CDR3 has 13 amino acids. CDR3 nucleotides: TGTGCTAGTGGTCGAGACAGGGTCGGTGGCTACACCTTC. Residues: CASGRDRVGGYTF.

The chain is built from TRBV6-5 and TRBJ1-4, with D possibly TRBD1 on 5 matching bases. The V gene lost 2 bases and the J gene lost 6 bases, with 16 bases spanning the gap. Germline CDR1 is MNHEY and CDR2 is SVGAGI. This CDR3 comprises 16 residues. DNA for the CDR3: TGTGCCAGCAGTTACAGCAGGGTTGTGATGGATGAAAAACTGTTTTTT. This encodes CASSYSRVVMDEKLFF.